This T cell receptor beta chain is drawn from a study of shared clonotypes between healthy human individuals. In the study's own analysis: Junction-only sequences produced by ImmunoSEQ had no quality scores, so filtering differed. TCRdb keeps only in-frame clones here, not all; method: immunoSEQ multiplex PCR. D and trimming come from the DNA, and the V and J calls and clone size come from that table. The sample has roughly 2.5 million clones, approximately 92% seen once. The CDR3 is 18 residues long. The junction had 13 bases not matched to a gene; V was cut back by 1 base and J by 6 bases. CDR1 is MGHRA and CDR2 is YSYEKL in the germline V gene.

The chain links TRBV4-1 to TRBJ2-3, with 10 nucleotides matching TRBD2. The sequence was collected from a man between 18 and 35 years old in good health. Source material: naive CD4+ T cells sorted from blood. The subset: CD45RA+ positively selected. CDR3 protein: CASSQGLAGVKKVDTQYF. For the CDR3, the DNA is TGCGCCAGCAGCCAAGGGCTAGCGGGAGTGAAAAAAGTTGATACGCAGTATTTT.